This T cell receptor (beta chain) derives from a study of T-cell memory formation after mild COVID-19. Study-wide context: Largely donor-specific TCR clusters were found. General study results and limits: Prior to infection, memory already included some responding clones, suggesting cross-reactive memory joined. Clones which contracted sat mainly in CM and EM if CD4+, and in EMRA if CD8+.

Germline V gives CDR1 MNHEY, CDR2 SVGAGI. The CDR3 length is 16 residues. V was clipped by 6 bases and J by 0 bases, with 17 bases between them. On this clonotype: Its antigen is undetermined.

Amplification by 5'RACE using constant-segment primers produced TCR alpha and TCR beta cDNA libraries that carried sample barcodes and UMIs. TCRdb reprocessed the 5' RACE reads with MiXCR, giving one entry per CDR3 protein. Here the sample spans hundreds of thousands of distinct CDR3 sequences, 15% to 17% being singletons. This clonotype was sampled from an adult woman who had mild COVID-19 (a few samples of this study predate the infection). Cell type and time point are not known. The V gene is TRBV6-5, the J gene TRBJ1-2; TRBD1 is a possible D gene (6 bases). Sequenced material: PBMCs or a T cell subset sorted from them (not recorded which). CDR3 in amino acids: CASRSTHRASNYGYTF. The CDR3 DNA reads TGTGCCAGCAGATCAACTCACAGGGCGTCTAACTATGGCTACACCTTC.